These T cell receptor beta chains were read from a single sample in a study of T cells in localized non-small cell lung cancer. TCRdb's copy holds only in-frame clones and misses some; the assay was immunoSEQ multiplex PCR. The table lists some 64,000 clones, 75% to 85% of them singletons. Sequenced material: PBMCs, taken before any cancer treatment. Receptor source: a man between 35 and 75 years old with stage II lung adenocarcinoma. CDR3s include the opening cysteine and the closing phenylalanine or tryptophan.

v_call,cdr3_aa
TRBV9,CASSELLGGVTDTQYF
TRBV7-3,CASSRLGENTGELFF
TRBV5-4,CASRLQLTNYNEQFF
TRBV10-1,CASSDQWTDEAFF
TRBV5-6,CASSLSTEAFF
TRBV2,CASSGQAVGYGYTF
TRBV12-5,CASGPFKNEQFF
TRBV6-1,CASSVTSGRNEQFF
TRBV11-2,CASSHYRGQRGKLFF
TRBV18,CASSPPSIGLAALNEQFF
TRBV19,CASSMQGGGYTF